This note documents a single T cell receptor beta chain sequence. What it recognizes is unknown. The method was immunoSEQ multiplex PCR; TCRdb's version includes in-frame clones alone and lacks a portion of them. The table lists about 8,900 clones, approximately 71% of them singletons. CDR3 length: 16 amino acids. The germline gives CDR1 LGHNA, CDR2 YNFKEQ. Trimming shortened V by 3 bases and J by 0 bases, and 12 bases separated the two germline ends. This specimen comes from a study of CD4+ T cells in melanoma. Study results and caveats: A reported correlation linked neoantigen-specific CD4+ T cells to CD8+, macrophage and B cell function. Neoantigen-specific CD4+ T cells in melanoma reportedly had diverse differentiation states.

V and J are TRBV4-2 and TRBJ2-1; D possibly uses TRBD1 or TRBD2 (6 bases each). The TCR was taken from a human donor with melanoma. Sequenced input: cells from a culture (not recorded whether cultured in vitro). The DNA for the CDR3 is TGTGCCAGCAGCCAGGGGGGCGGCAGCTCCTACAATGAGCAGTTCTTC. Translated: CASSQGGGSSYNEQFF.